Listed here are 5 T cell receptor beta chains from one sample, sequenced in a study of shared clonotypes between healthy human individuals (dated by TCRdb to the early 2020s). For the CD8 naive samples, CD45RO-negative cells were positively selected for CCR7, yielding a CD45RA+CCR7+ population from which TemRA cells were excluded. Libraries were made using the immunoSEQ multiplex PCR assay. TCRdb took over this immuneACCESS table, retaining in-frame rearrangements with V and J assigned. Such tables are incomplete; in checked studies, under half of the missing clones stem from an unresolved V gene, and the remainder is unexplained. This sample lists about 2.1 million clones; approximately 94% were detected once. Together, the top ten hold over 1.5% of the sample. The material sequenced was naive CD8+ T cells from PBMCs. Interpreted using the paper, the cell subset or site label stands for: CD45RA+CCR7+. Receptors were obtained from a man aged 18 to 30 in good health. Some clones in this sample may be carry-over from other donors' samples.

The rearrangement joins TRBV6-5 to TRBJ2-7; 7 nucleotides line up with TRBD2. J lost 5 bases, V lost 4 bases, and 11 bases had no gene match. CDR1 is MNHEY, CDR2 SVGAGI, per germline. This CDR3 contains 15 residues. The CDR3, as DNA: TGTGCCAGCAGTTCTGAGGGCGGGAGTAACCACGAGCAGTACTTC. Translating gives CASSSEGGSNHEQYF.

Concerning this clone itself: The same CDR3 arises from other DNA sequences in this sample as well. V usage is TRBV10-3 and J usage is TRBJ1-5; D call uncertain. Trimming cost V 2 bases and J 4 bases, with 3 bases left between them. Germline lookup yields CDR1 ENHRY and CDR2 SYGVKD. This CDR3 is built from 12 residues. In DNA form, the CDR3 reads TGTGCCATCAGTGAGCCAAATCAGCCCCAGCATTTT. This gives the protein CAISEPNQPQHF.

The J gene is TRBJ2-3, the V gene TRBV6-5; TRBD1 aligns across 7 bases. This CDR3 has 14 residues. V lost 6 bases and J lost 0; bases outside the gene matches: 3. Germline V CDR1 and CDR2: MNHEY, SVGAGI. The CDR3 nucleotides are TGTGCCAGCAGGGGACAGTTTAGCACAGATACGCAGTATTTT. Translation gives CASRGQFSTDTQYF.

The chain is built from TRBV5-8 and TRBJ2-2, with D perhaps matching TRBD2 (6 bases). The CDR3 length is 16 residues. V was clipped by 0 bases and J by 2 bases, with 11 bases between them. Germline CDR1 and CDR2: SGHTS and YDEGEE. CDR3 sequence: CASSLAGDGNTGELFF. In DNA, the CDR3 is TGTGCCAGCAGCTTGGCGGGGGATGGTAACACCGGGGAGCTGTTTTTT.

About this clone itself: A much larger clone lies one base from this, so it may be a read error. Different DNA sequences within this sample yield the same CDR3. This sequence joins TRBV28 and TRBJ1-5; D gene ambiguous. The CDR3 sequence is 13 residues long. In germline, CDR1 is MDHEN, CDR2 SYDVKM. V dropped 1 base and J dropped 1 base, with 2 bases sitting between them. Here the CDR3 reads CASSLLSNQPQHF. In nucleotides, the CDR3 is TGTGCCAGCAGTTTATTAAGCAATCAGCCCCAGCATTTT.